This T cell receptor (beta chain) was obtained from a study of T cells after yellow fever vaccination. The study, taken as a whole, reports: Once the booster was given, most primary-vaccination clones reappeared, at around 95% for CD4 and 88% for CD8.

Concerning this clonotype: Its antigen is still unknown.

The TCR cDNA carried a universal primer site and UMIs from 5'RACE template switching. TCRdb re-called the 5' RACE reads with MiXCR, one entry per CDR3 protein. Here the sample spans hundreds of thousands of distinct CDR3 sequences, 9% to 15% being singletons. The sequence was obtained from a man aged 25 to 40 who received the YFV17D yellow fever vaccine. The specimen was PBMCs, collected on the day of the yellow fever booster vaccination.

CDR3 DNA sequence: TGCAGTGCTAGGAGGGCAGGCCCGAACACTGAAGCTTTCTTT. It translates to CSARRAGPNTEAFF. The chain joins TRBV20-1 to TRBJ1-1; D ambiguous. With 3 bases removed from V and 1 base from J, the gap between germline ends came to 12 bases. The CDR3 is 14 residues long. Germline loops: CDR1 DFQATT, CDR2 SNEGSKA (reference sequence).